These T cell receptor beta chains were read from a single sample in a study of CD8 T cells in ankylosing spondylitis. MiXCR was run by TCRdb on the 5' RACE reads, yielding one entry per CDR3 protein. The sample shows under 250,000 distinct CDR3 sequences, about 7.3% of them seen only once. Sequencing was carried out using blood, either unsorted or a sorted T cell fraction (not recorded which). These receptors came from a male donor with ankylosing spondylitis. CDR3s include the opening cysteine and the closing phenylalanine or tryptophan. The order of the fields is J gene, V gene, CDR3 protein.

j_call: TRBJ2-2; v_call: TRBV4-3; cdr3_aa: CASSRLTGYREAGELFF
j_call: TRBJ2-7; v_call: TRBV7-9; cdr3_aa: CASSLGDRGYYEQYF
j_call: TRBJ1-2; v_call: TRBV10-3; cdr3_aa: CAISDSTLNYGYTF
j_call: TRBJ1-5; v_call: TRBV10-3; cdr3_aa: CATLRGHNQPQHF
j_call: TRBJ2-5; v_call: TRBV5-6; cdr3_aa: CASSLVEEGREETQYF
j_call: TRBJ2-1; v_call: TRBV29-1; cdr3_aa: CSVRGISSYNEQFF
j_call: TRBJ1-6; v_call: TRBV14; cdr3_aa: CASSQVGLYNSPLHF
j_call: TRBJ2-1; v_call: TRBV20-1; cdr3_aa: CSASGRRIYNEQFF
j_call: TRBJ2-1; v_call: TRBV20-1; cdr3_aa: CSARSTFRVDEQFF
j_call: TRBJ2-7; v_call: TRBV5-6; cdr3_aa: CASSFGTGRYEQYF
j_call: TRBJ2-5; v_call: TRBV18; cdr3_aa: CASSPPVSGKETQYF
j_call: TRBJ1-1; v_call: TRBV18; cdr3_aa: CASSKEGGFLKNTEAFF
j_call: TRBJ2-1; v_call: TRBV12-3/TRBV12-4; cdr3_aa: CAGNGRGPYNEQFF
j_call: TRBJ2-1; v_call: TRBV7-2; cdr3_aa: CASSRDRSYNEQFF
j_call: TRBJ2-1; v_call: TRBV7-4; cdr3_aa: CASSLIGTSSLGSYNEQFF
j_call: TRBJ2-1; v_call: TRBV7-2; cdr3_aa: CASRAGGAIYNEQFF
j_call: TRBJ2-6; v_call: TRBV6-2/TRBV6-3; cdr3_aa: CASRWDRNSGANVLTF
j_call: TRBJ2-2; v_call: TRBV11-2; cdr3_aa: CASSSSGVTGELFF
j_call: TRBJ1-1; v_call: TRBV4-2; cdr3_aa: CASSQDIGEGYQAFF
j_call: TRBJ2-1; v_call: TRBV11-3; cdr3_aa: CASSLVATGEQFF
j_call: TRBJ2-3; v_call: TRBV4-3; cdr3_aa: CASSRTQGPDTQYF
j_call: TRBJ2-7; v_call: TRBV7-9; cdr3_aa: CASSFSPGFEQYF
j_call: TRBJ1-2; v_call: TRBV4-2; cdr3_aa: CASSQEAASNYGYTF
j_call: TRBJ2-7; v_call: TRBV3-1; cdr3_aa: CASSQDGSSYEQYF
j_call: TRBJ2-1; v_call: TRBV5-6; cdr3_aa: CASSPQLIAGRNNEQFF
j_call: TRBJ2-7; v_call: TRBV5-8; cdr3_aa: CASSLVGGPGEQYF
j_call: TRBJ2-1; v_call: TRBV14; cdr3_aa: CASRPKTSRPNEQFF
j_call: TRBJ2-1; v_call: TRBV6-2/TRBV6-3; cdr3_aa: CASSSRGLAGIFNEQFF
j_call: TRBJ2-5; v_call: TRBV20-1; cdr3_aa: CSARDRAQGIKRAQYF
j_call: TRBJ1-1; v_call: TRBV4-1; cdr3_aa: CASSLKRTVDTEAFF
j_call: TRBJ2-1; v_call: TRBV3-1; cdr3_aa: CASSQWGRGGSYNEQFF
j_call: TRBJ1-1; v_call: TRBV7-9; cdr3_aa: CASSPDRADEAFF
j_call: TRBJ1-4; v_call: TRBV7-9; cdr3_aa: CASSRPTPTPNEKLFF
j_call: TRBJ2-3; v_call: TRBV6-1; cdr3_aa: CASSPYRGPDTQYF
j_call: TRBJ1-5; v_call: TRBV19; cdr3_aa: CASSMWQGHQPQHF
j_call: TRBJ2-5; v_call: TRBV6-1; cdr3_aa: CASSRTRNQETQYF
j_call: TRBJ2-1; v_call: TRBV13; cdr3_aa: CASSLIPNSYNEQFF
j_call: TRBJ1-2; v_call: TRBV6-5; cdr3_aa: CASSYADSGSEHTF
j_call: TRBJ2-1; v_call: TRBV6-1; cdr3_aa: CASTFRGSYNEQFF
j_call: TRBJ2-1; v_call: TRBV13; cdr3_aa: CASSARGSKGNEQFF
j_call: TRBJ1-1; v_call: TRBV6-1; cdr3_aa: CASSLRRTNTEAFF
j_call: TRBJ1-1; v_call: TRBV4-3; cdr3_aa: CASSQTGVSEAFF
j_call: TRBJ2-1; v_call: TRBV4-1; cdr3_aa: CASSQVAGVGDEQFF
j_call: TRBJ2-1; v_call: TRBV24-1; cdr3_aa: CATSDGSGMTYNEQFF
j_call: TRBJ1-2; v_call: TRBV6-2/TRBV6-3; cdr3_aa: CASSYQGTYHGYTF
j_call: TRBJ2-1; v_call: TRBV28; cdr3_aa: CASSLSHRGNEQFF
j_call: TRBJ2-3; v_call: TRBV6-2/TRBV6-3; cdr3_aa: CASSYTRGTDTQYF
j_call: TRBJ1-5; v_call: TRBV19; cdr3_aa: CASSNEREYNQPQHF
j_call: TRBJ1-1; v_call: TRBV7-7; cdr3_aa: CASSASEGHTEAFF
j_call: TRBJ2-5; v_call: TRBV12-3/TRBV12-4; cdr3_aa: CASSLVEAEKETQYF
j_call: TRBJ2-7; v_call: TRBV7-9; cdr3_aa: CASSSIPYEQYF